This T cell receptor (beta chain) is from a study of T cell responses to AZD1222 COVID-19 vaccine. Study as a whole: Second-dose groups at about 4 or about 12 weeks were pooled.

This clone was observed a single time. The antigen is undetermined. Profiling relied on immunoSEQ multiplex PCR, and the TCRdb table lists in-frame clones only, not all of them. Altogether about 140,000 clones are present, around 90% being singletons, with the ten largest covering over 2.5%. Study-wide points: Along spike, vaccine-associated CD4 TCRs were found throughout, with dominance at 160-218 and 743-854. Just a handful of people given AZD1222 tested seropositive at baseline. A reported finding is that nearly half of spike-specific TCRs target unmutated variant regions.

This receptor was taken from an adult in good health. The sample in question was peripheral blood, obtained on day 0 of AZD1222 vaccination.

For the CDR3, the DNA is TGTGCCACCAAGGGAGGGGAGGCGACAGATACGCAGTATTTT. It encodes CATKGGEATDTQYF. The chain employs TRBV28 and TRBJ2-3; the match to TRBD2 covers 7 bases. The CDR3 has 14 amino acids. In germline, CDR1 is MDHEN, CDR2 SYDVKM. V lost 10 bases to trimming and J lost 3 bases; unmatched junction nucleotides: 10.